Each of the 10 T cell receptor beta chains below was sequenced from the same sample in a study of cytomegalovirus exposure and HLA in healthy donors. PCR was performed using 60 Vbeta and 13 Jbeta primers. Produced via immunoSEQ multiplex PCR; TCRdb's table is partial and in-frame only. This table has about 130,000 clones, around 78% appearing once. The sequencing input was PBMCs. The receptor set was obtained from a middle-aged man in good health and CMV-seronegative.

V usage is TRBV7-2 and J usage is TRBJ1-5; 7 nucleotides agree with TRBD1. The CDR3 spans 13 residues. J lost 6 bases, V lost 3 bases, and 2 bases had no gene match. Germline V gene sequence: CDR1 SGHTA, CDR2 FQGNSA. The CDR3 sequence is CASSFPGGQPQHF. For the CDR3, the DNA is TGTGCCAGCAGCTTCCCAGGGGGTCAGCCCCAGCATTTT.

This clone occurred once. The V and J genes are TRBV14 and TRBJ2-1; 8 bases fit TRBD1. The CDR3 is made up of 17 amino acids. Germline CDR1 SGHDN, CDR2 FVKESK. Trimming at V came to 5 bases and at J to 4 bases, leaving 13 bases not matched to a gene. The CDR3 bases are TGTGCCAGCAGCGTGGTATTAGGACAGGGATATTACAATGAGCAGTTCTTC. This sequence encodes CASSVVLGQGYYNEQFF.

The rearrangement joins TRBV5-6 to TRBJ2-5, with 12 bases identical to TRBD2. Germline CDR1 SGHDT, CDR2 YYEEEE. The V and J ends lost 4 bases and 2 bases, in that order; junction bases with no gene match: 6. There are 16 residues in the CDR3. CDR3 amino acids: CASSPGLAGKQETQYF. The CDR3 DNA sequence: TGTGCCAGCAGCCCCGGACTAGCGGGGAAACAAGAGACCCAGTACTTC.

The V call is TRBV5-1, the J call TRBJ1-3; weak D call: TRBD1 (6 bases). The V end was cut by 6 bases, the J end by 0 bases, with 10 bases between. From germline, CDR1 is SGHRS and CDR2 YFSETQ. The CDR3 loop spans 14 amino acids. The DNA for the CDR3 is TGCGCCAGCACAGGGGACGTCTCTGGAAACACCATATATTTT. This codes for CASTGDVSGNTIYF.

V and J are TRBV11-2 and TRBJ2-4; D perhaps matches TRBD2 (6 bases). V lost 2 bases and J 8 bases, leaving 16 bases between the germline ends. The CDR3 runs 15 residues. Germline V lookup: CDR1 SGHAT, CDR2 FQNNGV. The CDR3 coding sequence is TGTGCCAGCAGCTTATCGAGGGGCCCGGGGGACATTCAGTACTTC. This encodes CASSLSRGPGDIQYF.

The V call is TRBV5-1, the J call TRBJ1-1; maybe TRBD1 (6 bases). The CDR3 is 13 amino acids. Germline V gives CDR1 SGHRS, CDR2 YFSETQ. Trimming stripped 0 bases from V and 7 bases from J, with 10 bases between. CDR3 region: CASSLDAGVEAFF. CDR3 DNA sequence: TGCGCCAGCAGCTTGGACGCAGGGGTTGAAGCTTTCTTT.

DNA for the CDR3: TGTGCCAGCAGCGTGGAAACAGGGAGAATGAACACTGAAGCTTTCTTT. Translation: CASSVETGRMNTEAFF. J is TRBJ1-1 and V is TRBV9; perhaps TRBD1 as D (6 bases). V shed 2 bases and J shed 0 bases, with 14 bases lying between them. Germline lookup yields CDR1 SGDLS and CDR2 YYNGEE. This CDR3 is built from 16 residues.

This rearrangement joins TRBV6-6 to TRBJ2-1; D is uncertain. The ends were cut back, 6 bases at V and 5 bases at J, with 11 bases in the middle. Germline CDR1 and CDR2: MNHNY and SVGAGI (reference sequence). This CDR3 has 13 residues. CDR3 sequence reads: CASRELNDNEQFF. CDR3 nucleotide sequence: TGTGCCAGCAGAGAACTTAACGACAATGAGCAGTTCTTC.

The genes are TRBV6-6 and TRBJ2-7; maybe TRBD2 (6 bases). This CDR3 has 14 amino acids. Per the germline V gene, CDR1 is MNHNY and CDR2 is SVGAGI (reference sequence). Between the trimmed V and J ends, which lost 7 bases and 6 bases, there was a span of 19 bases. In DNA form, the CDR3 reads TGTGCCAGCACTTCAGCGGGTACTACGGGCGAGCAGTACTTC. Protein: CASTSAGTTGEQYF.

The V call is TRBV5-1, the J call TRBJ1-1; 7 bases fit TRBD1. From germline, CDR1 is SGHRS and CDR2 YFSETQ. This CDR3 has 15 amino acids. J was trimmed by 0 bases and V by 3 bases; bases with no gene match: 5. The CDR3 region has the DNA TGCGCCAGCAGCTCCGGGACAGTCATGAACACTGAAGCTTTCTTT. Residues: CASSSGTVMNTEAFF.